These 21 T cell receptor beta chains were all obtained from the same sample, sequenced in a study of CXCR3-negative and CXCR3-positive naive CD8 T cells. cDNA libraries for TRB were generated by 5' RACE incorporating UMI labels. For each CDR3 protein, TCRdb gives one entry from its re-call of the 5' RACE reads, without DNA. The sample has roughly 50,000 distinct CDR3 sequences, and its top ten clones hold 20% to 25%. The sequencing input was memory CD8+ T cells from blood. These receptors originate from a human donor in good health. Some clones in this sample may be carry-over from other donors' samples.

The chain couples TRBV29-1 to TRBJ2-7; TCRdb names TRBD1, which stays unverified in the absence of DNA. CDR1 SQVTM and CDR2 ANQGSEA come from the germline V gene. The length of the CDR3 is 15 residues. Here the CDR3 reads CSVEFTGQGFYEQYF.

The V call is TRBV28, the J call TRBJ2-1. This CDR3 region has 11 residues. Germline V gene lookup returns CDR1 MDHEN and CDR2 SYDVKM. The CDR3 sequence: CASSFVREQFF.

The chain carries TRBV7-8 and TRBJ2-1; TCRdb outputs TRBD2, but without DNA this stays unchecked. This CDR3 has 17 amino acids. Germline V lookup: CDR1 SGHVS, CDR2 FQNEAQ. This chain's CDR3 is CASSSGLAGGGHNEQFF.

The chain carries TRBV29-1 and TRBJ2-2; lacking DNA, the TRBD2 call made by TCRdb goes unchecked. Germline V gene sequence: CDR1 SQVTM, CDR2 ANQGSEA. This CDR3 contains 16 residues. CDR3 residues: CSVGVMRGKNTGELFF.

The gene calls are TRBV7-9 and TRBJ1-1. CDR1 and CDR2 (germline): SEHNR, FQNEAQ (reference sequence). This CDR3 is 13 amino acids long. CDR3 amino acids: CASSSIPNTEAFF.

The CDR3 region is CASSLTGTGVYGYTF. V usage is TRBV7-2 and J usage is TRBJ1-2; TCRdb names TRBD1, which stays unverified in the absence of DNA. Looked up from germline, CDR1 is SGHTA and CDR2 is FQGNSA. The CDR3 is 15 amino acids.

The rearrangement uses TRBV7-7 and TRBJ2-5; no DNA is available, so the TRBD1 call from TCRdb remains unchecked. Germline V gives CDR1 SSHAT, CDR2 FNYEAQ (reference sequence). This CDR3 is built from 15 residues. Here the CDR3 reads CASRQLGNPGETQYF.

This chain links TRBV29-1 with TRBJ2-1; TCRdb's assignment of TRBD1 cannot be checked, as there is no DNA. CDR1 and CDR2 (germline): SQVTM, ANQGSEA. There are 12 residues in the CDR3. CDR3 sequence: CSVESGTNEQFF.

V usage is TRBV7-8 and J usage is TRBJ2-3. CDR1 and CDR2 from the germline V gene are SGHVS and FQNEAQ. The CDR3 length is 14 residues. The CDR3 here is CASELWKSTDTQYF.

V is TRBV6-2 or TRBV6-3 and J is TRBJ1-5. Per the germline V gene, CDR1 is MNHEY and CDR2 is SVGEGT. The CDR3 consists of 15 residues. The CDR3 loop is CASSYGGEGGQPQHF.

The chain carries TRBV2 and TRBJ2-1; without DNA, the TCRdb call of TRBD1 cannot be checked. The CDR3 is made up of 16 amino acids. Germline-derived CDR1 and CDR2 are SNHLY and FYNNEI. Here the CDR3 reads CASSDRLRTGGDEQFF.

The chain recombines TRBV12-3 or TRBV12-4 with TRBJ2-3; there is no DNA to check the TCRdb D call of TRBD2. This CDR3 region has 15 residues. CDR3 residues: CASSWTSSSTDTQYF.

The chain uses TRBV7-9 and TRBJ1-2; TCRdb returns TRBD1, unconfirmable since there is no DNA. Germline V lookup: CDR1 SEHNR, CDR2 FQNEAQ (reference sequence). The CDR3 has 14 amino acids. CDR3 protein: CASSLAEGGYGYTF.

V is TRBV7-8 and J is TRBJ2-2; with no DNA, the TCRdb D assignment of TRBD2 cannot be verified. The CDR3 consists of 17 residues. Germline V gene data show CDR1 as SGHVS and CDR2 as FQNEAQ. The CDR3: CASSFPLAGPYTGELFF.

V and J are TRBV29-1 and TRBJ2-7. The CDR3 consists of 12 residues. Looked up from germline, CDR1 is SQVTM and CDR2 is ANQGSEA. Here the CDR3 reads CSVFGHNYEQYF.

V usage is TRBV7-9 and J usage is TRBJ2-7. This CDR3 region has 12 residues. Per the germline V gene, CDR1 is SEHNR and CDR2 is FQNEAQ (reference sequence). CDR3 residues: CASSSDFYEQYF.

The CDR3 spells CSVQNGFGNNEQFF. V and J are TRBV29-1 and TRBJ2-1. The V gene's germline CDR1 is SQVTM and CDR2 ANQGSEA. The CDR3 has 14 residues.

The rearrangement links TRBV29-1 to TRBJ2-1; TCRdb outputs TRBD2, but without DNA this stays unchecked. The CDR3 sequence is 15 residues long. Germline V lookup: CDR1 SQVTM, CDR2 ANQGSEA. The CDR3 sequence is CSVHRGAGLYNEQFF.

This chain connects TRBV12-3 or TRBV12-4 to TRBJ2-7; as DNA is missing, the TRBD2 call by TCRdb cannot be tested. This CDR3 has 16 residues. CDR3 sequence: CASSRAGTSGPYEQYF.

The V call is TRBV12-3 or TRBV12-4, the J call TRBJ1-2. The CDR3 loop spans 11 amino acids. CDR3 residues: CANNDTYGYTF.

The chain links TRBV29-1 to TRBJ2-1. The CDR3 runs to 13 residues. The germline V gene encodes CDR1 SQVTM and CDR2 ANQGSEA. Here the CDR3 reads CSVEGKHYNEQFF.